This is a list of T cell receptor beta chains from one sample in a study of blood T cell repertoires in COVID-19. Generated by immunoSEQ multiplex PCR, the TCRdb table keeps only in-frame clones and is missing some. The sample has about 270,000 clones, approximately 92% seen once. The sequenced material came from PBMCs or T cells enriched from blood (not recorded which). Receptors were obtained from a young woman who had recovered from COVID-19. CDR3s include the opening cysteine and the closing phenylalanine or tryptophan. A D gene is named only where the DNA matches it firmly. Clone size is stated in some rows and not others, as once, few, many or a class when expanded.

d_gene	v_gene	j_gene	abundance	CDR3nt	CDR3aa
TRBD1	TRBV27	TRBJ1-2	-	TGTGCCAGCAGAAGGGGACAGGGGCTTTATGGCTACACCTTC	CASRRGQGLYGYTF
TRBD1	TRBV6-6	TRBJ1-2	-	TGTGCCAGCAGTCGAACAGGGGATGGTGACTATGGCTACACCTTC	CASSRTGDGDYGYTF
TRBD1	TRBV27	TRBJ1-6	-	TGTGCCAGCAGTTTATCAAGGGGGCCTTCACCCCTCCACTTT	CASSLSRGPSPLHF
-	TRBV2	TRBJ2-3	-	TGTGCCAGCAGTGGACAGGCAGATACGCAGTATTTT	CASSGQADTQYF
TRBD2	TRBV3-1/TRBV3-2	TRBJ2-5	-	TGTGCCAGCAGCCGGACTAGCGGGTTCCAAGAGACCCAGTACTTC	CASSRTSGFQETQYF
-	TRBV7-8	TRBJ1-5	-	TGTGCCAGCAGCTTTGTGTTCGGTAGCAATCAGCCCCAGCATTTT	CASSFVFGSNQPQHF
TRBD1	TRBV5-4	TRBJ1-1	-	TGTGCCAGCAGCTCCGGGACAGGGCTCACTGAAGCTTTCTTT	CASSSGTGLTEAFF
-	TRBV12-3/TRBV12-4	TRBJ1-6	-	TGTGCCAGCAGCCAACAGGGTACCCTCCACTTT	CASSQQGTLHF
TRBD1	TRBV3-1/TRBV3-2	TRBJ2-5	-	TGTGCCAGCAGCCTAGGACAGGTCCAAGAGACCCAGTACTTC	CASSLGQVQETQYF
TRBD1	TRBV30	TRBJ1-6	once	TGTGCCTGGAGGTGGACAGGGACTAATTCACCCCTCCACTTT	CAWRWTGTNSPLHF
-	TRBV10-3	TRBJ2-7	-	TGTGCCATCAGTGCATTCCGACAGGGAGGCGAGCAGTACTTC	CAISAFRQGGEQYF
-	TRBV7-9	TRBJ1-1	-	TGTGCCAGCATAAGGGGCCTGGGGATGAACACTGAAGCTTTCTTT	CASIRGLGMNTEAFF
-	TRBV27	TRBJ2-7	-	TGTGCCGCCGGGGGTGCCCACGAGCAGTACTTC	CAAGGAHEQYF
-	TRBV2	TRBJ2-5	-	TGTGCCAGCAGCCGAGGGGTACGGGGGCAAGAGACCCAGTACTTC	CASSRGVRGQETQYF
-	TRBV7-9	TRBJ2-5	-	TGTGCCAGCAAATACCCGGGGGAGGAGACCCAGTACTTC	CASKYPGEETQYF
TRBD2	TRBV19	TRBJ2-2	once	TGTGCCAGTAGCGTAGCGGGGGGGAACACCGGGGAGCTGTTTTTT	CASSVAGGNTGELFF
-	TRBV3-1/TRBV3-2	TRBJ2-5	once	TGTGCCAGCAGCCAACTACCCGCGACCCAGTACTTC	CASSQLPATQYF
-	TRBV6-1	TRBJ1-1	-	TGTGCCAGCAGTGAGTCACAGCTTGAAGCTTTCTTT	CASSESQLEAFF
TRBD1	TRBV18	TRBJ1-1	-	TGTGCCAGCTCATTTCGACAGGGCGTGGACACTGAAGCTTTCTTT	CASSFRQGVDTEAFF
TRBD2	TRBV11-3	TRBJ2-1	few	TGTGCCAGCAGCTCCGGACTAGCGTCCAGCTCCTACAATGAGCAGTTCTTC	CASSSGLASSSYNEQFF
-	TRBV2	TRBJ1-6	-	TGTGCCAGCAGAAACCAAAACGGGAATTCACCCCTCCACTTT	CASRNQNGNSPLHF
-	TRBV5-5	TRBJ1-2	-	TGTGCCAGCAGCTTGGTCCGGACATCCCCGTCCAACTATGGCTACACCTTC	CASSLVRTSPSNYGYTF
-	TRBV4-2	TRBJ1-1	-	TGTGCCAGCAGCCTAATAACTGGGGGCGACACTGAAGCTTTCTTT	CASSLITGGDTEAFF
TRBD2	TRBV28	TRBJ2-7	-	TGTGCCAGCAGTTTTCCGGGACTAGCTGTTAATAGCGGGGTCGAGCAGTACTTC	CASSFPGLAVNSGVEQYF
TRBD1	TRBV6-1	TRBJ2-5	-	TGTGCCAGCAGTGAGCTGACAGGGGGGAGAGAGACCCAGTACTTC	CASSELTGGRETQYF
-	TRBV5-4	TRBJ2-2	-	TGTGCCAGCAGCCCGGACACGAACACCGGGGAGCTGTTTTTT	CASSPDTNTGELFF
-	TRBV9	TRBJ2-7	-	TGTGCCAGCAGCCCTACGGACAGCGTCGCTCACGAGCAGTACTTC	CASSPTDSVAHEQYF
-	TRBV5-1	TRBJ1-1	-	TGCGCCAGCAGCTTGGACAGCACTGTCACTGAAGCTTTCTTT	CASSLDSTVTEAFF
-	TRBV5-4	TRBJ2-7	once	TGTGCCAGCAGCTTAGCAGGATTCTCCTACGAGCAGTACTTC	CASSLAGFSYEQYF
-	TRBV5-1	TRBJ2-3	-	TGCGCCAGCAGCTTGGCCACGGGGGGCACAGATACGCAGTATTTT	CASSLATGGTDTQYF
-	TRBV13	TRBJ1-2	-	TGTGCCAGCAGCTTAGGGCCGATGGGCGATGGCTACACCTTC	CASSLGPMGDGYTF
-	TRBV27	TRBJ2-7	-	TGTGCCAGCAGTTTATGGGCAGGGGGGAGGTACGAGCAGTACTTC	CASSLWAGGRYEQYF
-	TRBV27	TRBJ1-6	-	TGTGCCAGCAGTTTATATAGTGGTTCACCCCTCCACTTT	CASSLYSGSPLHF
-	TRBV5-1	TRBJ2-2	-	TGCGCCAGCAGCTTGGAGGGGTCGGTAACCGGGGAGCTGTTTTTT	CASSLEGSVTGELFF
-	TRBV4-2	TRBJ1-3	few	TGTGCCAGCAGCCAAGACCACGGCGGGACTACCTCTGGAAACACCATATATTTT	CASSQDHGGTTSGNTIYF
TRBD2	TRBV18	TRBJ2-7	-	TGTGCCAGCTCACCACGTGGCGGGGGGCTTTCGTACGAGCAGTACTTC	CASSPRGGGLSYEQYF
TRBD2	TRBV6-1	TRBJ2-1	-	TGTGCCAGCAGTGCCTCGGGACTAGCGGGGGGCCGCTCCTACAATGAGCAGTTCTTC	CASSASGLAGGRSYNEQFF
-	TRBV10-2	TRBJ1-4	few	TGCGCCAGCAGTGAACCCGGGGGTGAAAAACTGTTTTTT	CASSEPGGEKLFF
TRBD2	TRBV7-9	TRBJ2-7	once	TGTGCCAGCAGCGGGAGGGCGGGCGGCTACGAGCAGTACTTC	CASSGRAGGYEQYF
-	TRBV3-1/TRBV3-2	TRBJ1-5	-	TGTGCCAGCAGCCACTCCGGGTTCAATCAGCCCCAGCATTTT	CASSHSGFNQPQHF
-	TRBV5-8	TRBJ1-4	-	TGTGCCAGCAGCTTTGGCCAGGAGGGGACTAATGAAAAACTGTTTTTT	CASSFGQEGTNEKLFF